The 23 T cell receptor beta chains listed next were all sequenced from one sample in a study of post-analysis software for immune sequencing data. Points from the study as a whole: A few TRBV segments, TRBV5-6, TRBV5-1 and TRBV20-1 among them, were found more frequent in patients than controls.

Sequencing libraries made from TCR beta cDNA carried unique molecular identifiers. TCRdb ran MiXCR on the PCR reads and lists one entry per CDR3 protein. The table includes about 170,000 distinct CDR3 sequences, roughly 30% detected once. Their antigen targets remain unknown. Sequencing used blood. The receptors stem from a girl aged 5-17 years with multiple sclerosis.

A few counts support this clonotype. V is TRBV5-1 and J is TRBJ2-2; TRBD1 aligns across 7 bases. The CDR3 spans 15 residues. Germline lookup yields CDR1 SGHRS and CDR2 YFSETQ. Trimming cost V 6 bases and J 7 bases; bases outside gene matches: 12. CDR3 in amino acids: CASMVQTGFNGELFF. CDR3 DNA sequence: TGCGCCAGCATGGTTCAGACAGGGTTTAACGGGGAGCTGTTTTTT.

This clonotype appeared once. This chain joins TRBV14 and TRBJ2-5; tentative D call: TRBD1 (6 bases). The V gene lost 8 bases and the J gene lost 11 bases, with 21 bases spanning the gap. The germline V gene has CDR1 SGHDN and CDR2 FVKESK. This CDR3 is 13 amino acids long. The chain's CDR3 is CASQQGLDNEQYF. The CDR3 coding sequence is TGTGCCAGCCAACAGGGTTTGGACAATGAGCAGTACTTC.

The CDR3 coding sequence is TGCGCCAGCAGCTCACTCGGGTCTAGCGGGAAGTACAATGAGCAGTTCTTC. It translates to CASSSLGSSGKYNEQFF. The chain joins TRBV5-1 to TRBJ2-1; 9 bases align to TRBD2. Germline CDR1 and CDR2: SGHRS and YFSETQ. The CDR3 extends over 17 amino acids. V was clipped by 3 bases and J by 4 bases; unmatched bases: 11. The variable domain in full, completed from reference TRBV5-1 and TRBJ2-1, reads KAGVTQTPRYLIKTRGQQVTLSCSPISGHRSVSWYQQTPGQGLQFLFEYFSETQRNKGNFPGRFSGRQFSNSRSEMNVSTLELGDSALYLCASSSLGSSGKYNEQFFGPGTRLTVL.

The gene calls are TRBV3-1 and TRBJ2-6; no reliable D call. V dropped 0 bases and J dropped 6 bases, with 9 bases sitting between them. The CDR3 consists of 15 residues. Germline-derived CDR1 and CDR2 are LGHDT and YNNKEL (reference sequence). CDR3 protein: CASSQDTSKANVLTF. In nucleotides, the CDR3 is TGTGCCAGCAGCCAAGATACCTCTAAGGCCAACGTCCTGACTTTC.

This clonotype was seen many times. DNA for the CDR3: TGTGCCAGCAGCTTTGGGACTAGTACCTATGAGCAGTTCTTC. It is translated as CASSFGTSTYEQFF. The rearrangement uses TRBV5-4 and TRBJ2-1; 8 nucleotides agree with TRBD2. The junction had 6 bases not matched to a gene; V was cut back by 2 bases and J by 8 bases. The CDR3 totals 14 residues. Germline CDR1 SGHNT, CDR2 YYREEE (reference sequence).

On this clonotype itself: The junction shows a germline mismatch at one end, possibly a read error. The chain links TRBV6-2 or TRBV6-3 to TRBJ2-5; 7 positions agree with TRBD2. The CDR3 sequence is 13 residues long. The germline CDR1 and CDR2 sequences are MNHEY and SVGEGT. CDR3 nucleotide sequence: TGTACCAGCAGTACGACGGGAGGTGGGACCCAGTACTTC. Protein: CTSSTTGGGTQYF.

In this sample, this clonotype turned up many times. The V and J genes are TRBV20-1 and TRBJ2-7; TRBD1 agrees at 10 bases. Germline V lookup: CDR1 DFQATT, CDR2 SNEGSKA (reference sequence). Germline trimming cut 1 base from V and 2 bases from J; bases unmatched to any gene: 17. This CDR3 has 19 residues. CDR3 bases: TGCAGTGCTAGAGGTAGACCGGGACAGGGGAAAATACCAACCTACGAGCAGTACTTC. Amino acids: CSARGRPGQGKIPTYEQYF.

As to this clonotype: This may stem from a read error, because a much larger clone lies one nucleotide away. V and J are TRBV7-2 and TRBJ2-1; 7 nucleotides line up with TRBD2. Gene TRBJ2-7 matches the end of the DNA better, so the J call may be wrong. The CDR3 runs to 15 residues. Germline V gives CDR1 SGHTA, CDR2 FQGNSA. CDR3 sequence (DNA): TGTGCCAGCAGCGAATCTAGCGGTATCTACAATGAGCAGTACTTC. Protein: CASSESSGIYNEQYF.

The sample holds many counts of this clonotype. The chain carries TRBV12-3 or TRBV12-4 and TRBJ2-6, with D unclear. V lost 5 bases to trimming and J lost 13 bases, with 9 bases between them. There are 11 residues in the CDR3. DNA of the CDR3: TGTGCCAGCAGTCCCGGACGGGTCCTGACTTTC. Residues: CASSPGRVLTF.

Many counts were recorded for this clonotype. The chain is built from TRBV5-1 and TRBJ2-7; 9 positions match TRBD1. CDR1 and CDR2 (germline): SGHRS, YFSETQ. The CDR3 totals 15 residues. Trimming removed 4 bases from V and 3 bases from J; junction bases left unmatched: 8. CDR3 in amino acids: CASSVPGQGDYEQYF. CDR3 nucleotides: TGCGCCAGCAGCGTACCGGGACAGGGTGACTACGAGCAGTACTTC.

This chain joins TRBV27 and TRBJ2-1, with D possibly matching TRBD1 (7 bases). V was trimmed by 7 bases and J by 3 bases, leaving 19 bases between them. The CDR3 is made up of 16 amino acids. Per the germline V gene, CDR1 is MNHEY and CDR2 is SMNVEV (reference sequence). The CDR3: CASTGGTVGGYNEQFF. The DNA for the CDR3 is TGTGCCAGCACTGGGGGGACAGTCGGTGGCTACAATGAGCAGTTCTTC.

The chain joins TRBV18 to TRBJ2-1, with D perhaps TRBD1 or TRBD2 (6 bases each). This CDR3 contains 15 residues. V was shortened by 2 bases and J by 4 bases, with 12 bases between the two germline ends. CDR1 is KGHSH and CDR2 is LQKENI in the germline V gene. The CDR3 region is CASSPEKGGYNEQFF. Here the CDR3 DNA reads TGTGCCAGCTCACCAGAAAAGGGGGGATACAATGAGCAGTTCTTC.

The chain couples TRBV12-3 or TRBV12-4 to TRBJ1-2; weak D call: TRBD1 (5 bases). With 2 bases removed from V and 4 bases from J, the gap between germline ends came to 11 bases. The CDR3 extends over 14 amino acids. CDR3 sequence: CASSLWGDAYGYTF. The CDR3 DNA sequence: TGTGCCAGCAGTTTATGGGGGGACGCCTATGGCTACACCTTC.

This clonotype occurred a few times. The rearrangement joins TRBV15 to TRBJ1-5; no firm D call. V shed 0 bases and J shed 5 bases, with 11 bases lying between them. From germline, CDR1 is LNHNV and CDR2 YYDKDF (reference sequence). This CDR3 has 15 amino acids. The CDR3 region is CATSRDGADYQPQHF. The CDR3 bases are TGTGCCACCAGCAGAGATGGTGCCGATTATCAGCCCCAGCATTTT.

The CDR3 loop reads CASSLMKTGNEQYF. The CDR3 bases are TGTGCCAGCAGCTTAATGAAGACAGGGAACGAGCAGTACTTC. This chain joins TRBV7-9 and TRBJ2-5, with 7 bases identical to TRBD1. The end of the DNA fits TRBJ2-7 better, so the J call may be wrong. The CDR3 consists of 14 residues. Germline values: CDR1 SEHNR, CDR2 FQNEAQ (reference sequence).

This clonotype has only a few counts. This chain uses TRBV5-6 with TRBJ2-1; tentatively, D is TRBD1 (6 bases). Between the trimmed V and J ends, which lost 3 bases and 8 bases, there was a span of 6 bases. Germline CDR1 and CDR2: SGHDT and YYEEEE. This CDR3 spans 11 amino acids. The CDR3 reads CASSYRDEQFF. CDR3 bases: TGTGCCAGCAGCTACAGGGATGAGCAGTTCTTC.

This clonotype has a handful of counts. The chain employs TRBV3-1 and TRBJ1-2, with 12 bases lining up with TRBD1. CDR1 LGHDT and CDR2 YNNKEL come from the germline V gene (reference sequence). Trimming at V came to 0 bases and at J to 8 bases, leaving 4 bases not matched to a gene. CDR3 length equals 15 residues. DNA of the CDR3: TGTGCCAGCAGCCAAGATGGGGACAGGGGGCGAGGCTACACCTTC. It codes for CASSQDGDRGRGYTF.

This clonotype was observed a few times. This rearrangement joins TRBV12-3 or TRBV12-4 to TRBJ2-3; D perhaps matches TRBD2 (5 bases). V was shortened by 7 bases and J by 3 bases, with 11 bases between the two germline ends. The length of the CDR3 is 13 residues. CDR3 loop: CASNTDLTDTQYF. The CDR3 nucleotides are TGTGCCAGCAACACGGACTTAACAGATACGCAGTATTTT.

This clonotype was observed many times. The chain carries TRBV3-1 and TRBJ2-4, with TRBD2 matching 7 bases. Losses at the gene ends were 4 bases for V and 0 bases for J; bases not matched to a gene: 3. This CDR3 has 15 amino acids. Germline V lookup: CDR1 LGHDT, CDR2 YNNKEL (reference sequence). CDR3 DNA sequence: TGTGCCAGCAGCCTAGCGGGTAGAGCCAAAAACATTCAGTACTTC. Translated, it gives CASSLAGRAKNIQYF.

This sequence joins TRBV19 and TRBJ2-1, with D possibly being TRBD1 (5 bases). With 2 bases removed from V and 5 bases from J, the gap between germline ends came to 7 bases. The CDR3 sequence is 13 residues long. Germline CDR1 reads LNHDA; CDR2 reads SQIVND (reference sequence). The CDR3 sequence is CASSIRGNNEQFF. The CDR3 DNA follows: TGTGCCAGTAGTATAAGGGGAAACAATGAGCAGTTCTTC.

Comments on this clonotype: This may be a read error, as it is one base from a much larger clone. The chain couples TRBV4-1 to TRBJ2-5, with D possibly being TRBD2 (6 bases). The CDR3 is made up of 14 amino acids. Germline CDR1 reads MGHRA; CDR2 reads YSYEKL. Deletions cut 4 bases from V and 11 bases from J, with 20 bases between. The CDR3 region is CASSRTGEVNEQYF. The CDR3 region has the DNA TGCGCCAGCAGCCGGACGGGGGAGGTTAATGAGCAGTACTTC.

J is TRBJ2-3 and V is TRBV10-3; 14 positions agree with TRBD2. The CDR3 is made up of 19 amino acids. Germline V CDR1 and CDR2: ENHRY, SYGVKD. Losses at the gene ends were 5 bases for V and 3 bases for J; bases not matched to a gene: 13. For the CDR3, the DNA is TGTGCCATCAGTTCAATGACGGGGACTAGCGGGAGCTTAACAGATACGCAGTATTTT. It translates to CAISSMTGTSGSLTDTQYF.

CDR3 bases: TGCAGTGCTAGAGATCGGACCAGCGGGTATAATGAGCAGTTCTTC. It codes for CSARDRTSGYNEQFF. V is TRBV20-1 and J is TRBJ2-1; the D gene is possibly TRBD2 (6 bases). CDR3 size: 15 residues. Trimming pared 0 bases from V and 7 bases from J, leaving 16 bases between. Germline V gene sequence: CDR1 DFQATT, CDR2 SNEGSKA (reference sequence).